The sequence of this T cell receptor beta chain was determined in a study of Graves' ophthalmopathy and Graves' hyperthyroidism. V lost 6 bases and J lost 7; bases outside the gene matches: 8. Germline V gene lookup returns CDR1 MNHEY and CDR2 SVGAGI. The CDR3 runs to 14 residues. In this sample, this clonotype turned up many times. Researchers took RNA transcripts and amplified TCR beta CDR3 regions from them. Amplification began with first-round RT-PCR using HTBI primers, then second-round multiplex PCR was performed. A single record per CDR3 protein comes from TCRdb applying MiXCR to the multiplex PCR reads. The table records some 350,000 distinct CDR3 sequences, 17% of them present only once.

Specimen: peripheral blood. The clonotype comes from an adult woman with stable Graves' hyperthyroidism. The rearrangement joins TRBV6-5 to TRBJ2-2, with 7 bases aligning to TRBD1. The CDR3 reads CASRRGQVNGELFF. As DNA, the CDR3 is TGTGCCAGCAGAAGGGGGCAAGTTAACGGGGAGCTGTTTTTT.